This TCR beta chain was identified in a study of blood T cell repertoires in COVID-19 (dated by TCRdb to between 2020 and 2021). Study-wide context: Samples covering the acute and convalescent phases of COVID-19 were provided by collaborators in the United States, Italy and Spain. The material from the prospective study consisted of cDNA or gDNA derived from T cells, B-cell-depleted T cells, or PBMCs. Subjects who had been exposed to COVID-19, were actively infected with it, or had recovered from it provided the deeply sampled blood TCRbeta repertoires that made up the dataset. The repertoires were released in a freely available public database intended as a resource for research on the immune response to SARS-CoV-2. Samples were obtained from the ongoing ImmuneRACE study (first 160 participants) and from over 1,000 subjects provided by 6 global collaborators. The sample metadata nearly always contained a de-identified subject ID, COVID-19 status, age in years and sex. Where available, HLA class I and class II types were taken from metadata supplied by the sample provider and were not determined by assay-based typing. Points the paper makes about the study in general: How much clinical and demographic metadata was included differed by source and by participant, and the metadata was provided uncurated.

Another Seattle source contributed samples from volunteer blood donors who had recovered from COVID-19. The collaborating institutions used their own protocols to collect whole blood in K2EDTA tubes. Collaborator samples were shipped for TCRbeta analysis as frozen whole blood, isolated PBMCs, or DNA extracted from either sample type. With respect to this clone: Its antigen specificity is not known. No quality values exist for individual bases; no much larger clone is one base distant.

The CDR3 starts with the cysteine, ends with the phenylalanine, and has 13 residues. Just CDR3 DNA is preserved here, 39 bases in frame from base 1. CDR1 and CDR2, looked up from the germline V gene, are SGDLS and YYNGEE. The germline ends are 12 bases apart after V is trimmed by 5 bases and J by 4 bases. TCRbeta CDR3 regions were amplified from genomic DNA using the immunoSEQ Assay, a bias-controlled multiplex PCR. The paper's processing steps were these. Nucleated cell counts per sample were estimated from amplification of reference gene primers within the assay. To quantify the absolute abundance of each unique TCRbeta CDR3 rearrangement, sequence reads were collapsed and filtered. Productive Simpson clonality was computed per sample as the square root of Simpson's diversity index over productive rearrangements. This is the immuneACCESS table as TCRdb keeps it, with only in-frame sequences that have V and J called. A part of the clones is gone; compared with another copy, unresolved V genes explain less than half, and the rest is unexplained. That table supplies the V and J calls and clone size; D and trimming were determined from the DNA. Across this sample there are 280,000 or so clones, with about 83% seen only once. Approximately 10% of the sample comes from the top ten.

This TCR came from a woman aged 45-65 years who had recovered from COVID-19. The sequenced material came from peripheral blood. This chain joins TRBV9 to TRBJ1-2; the D gene is possibly TRBD1, with 5 bases matching. The CDR3 region has the sequence CASRGGEAYGYTF. The nucleotide sequence reads as follows: TGTGCCAGCAGGGGAGGGGAGGCCTATGGCTACACCTTC.